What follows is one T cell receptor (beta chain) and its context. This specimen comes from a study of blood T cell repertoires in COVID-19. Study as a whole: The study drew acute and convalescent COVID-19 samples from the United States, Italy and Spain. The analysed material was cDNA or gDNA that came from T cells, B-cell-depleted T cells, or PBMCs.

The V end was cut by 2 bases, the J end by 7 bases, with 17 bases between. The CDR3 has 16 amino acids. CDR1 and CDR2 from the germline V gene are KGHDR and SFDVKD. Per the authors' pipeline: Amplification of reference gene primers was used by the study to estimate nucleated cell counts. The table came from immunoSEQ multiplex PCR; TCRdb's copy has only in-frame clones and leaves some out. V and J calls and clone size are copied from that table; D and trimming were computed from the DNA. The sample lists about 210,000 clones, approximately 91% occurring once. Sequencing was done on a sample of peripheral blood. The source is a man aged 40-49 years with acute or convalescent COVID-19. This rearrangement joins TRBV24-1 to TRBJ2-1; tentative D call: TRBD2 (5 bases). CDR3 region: CATSDSVRALENEQFF. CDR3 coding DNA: TGTGCCACCAGTGATTCCGTGAGGGCCCTAGAGAATGAGCAGTTCTTC.